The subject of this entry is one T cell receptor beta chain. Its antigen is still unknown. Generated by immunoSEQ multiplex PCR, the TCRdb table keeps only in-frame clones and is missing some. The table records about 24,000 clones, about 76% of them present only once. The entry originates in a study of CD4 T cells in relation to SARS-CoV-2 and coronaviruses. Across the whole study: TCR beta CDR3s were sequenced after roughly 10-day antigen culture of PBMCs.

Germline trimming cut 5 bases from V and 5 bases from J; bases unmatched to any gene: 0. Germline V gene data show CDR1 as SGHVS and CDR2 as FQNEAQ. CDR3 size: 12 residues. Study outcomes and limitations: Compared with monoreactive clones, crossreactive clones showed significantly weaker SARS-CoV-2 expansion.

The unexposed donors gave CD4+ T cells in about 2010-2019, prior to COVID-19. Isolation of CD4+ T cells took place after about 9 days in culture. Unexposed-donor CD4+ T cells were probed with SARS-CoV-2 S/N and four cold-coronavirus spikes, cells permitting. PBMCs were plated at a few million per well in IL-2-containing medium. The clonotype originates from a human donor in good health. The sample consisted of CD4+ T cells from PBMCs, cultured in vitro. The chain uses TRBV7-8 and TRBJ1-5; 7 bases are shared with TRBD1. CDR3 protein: CASSTGDQPQHF. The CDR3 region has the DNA TGTGCCAGCAGCACAGGGGATCAGCCCCAGCATTTT. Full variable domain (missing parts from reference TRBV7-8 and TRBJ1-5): GAGVSQSPRYKVAKRGQDVALRCDPISGHVSLFWYQQALGQGPEFLTYFQNEAQLDKSGLPSDRFFAERPEGSVSTLKIQRTQQEDSAVYLCASSTGDQPQHFGDGTRLSIL.